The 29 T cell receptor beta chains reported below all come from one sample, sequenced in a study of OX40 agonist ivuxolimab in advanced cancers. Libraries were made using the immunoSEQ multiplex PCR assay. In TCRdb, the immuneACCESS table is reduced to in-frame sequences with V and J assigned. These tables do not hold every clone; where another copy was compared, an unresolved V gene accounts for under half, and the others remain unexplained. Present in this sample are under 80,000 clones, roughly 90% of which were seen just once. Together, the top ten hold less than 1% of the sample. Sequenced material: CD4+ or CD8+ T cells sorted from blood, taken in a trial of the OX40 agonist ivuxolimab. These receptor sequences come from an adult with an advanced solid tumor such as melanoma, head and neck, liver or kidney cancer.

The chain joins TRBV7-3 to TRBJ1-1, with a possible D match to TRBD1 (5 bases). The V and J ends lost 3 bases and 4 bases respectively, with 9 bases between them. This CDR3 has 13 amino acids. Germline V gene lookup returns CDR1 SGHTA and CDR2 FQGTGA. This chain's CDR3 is CASSFSRATEAFF. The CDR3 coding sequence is TGTGCCAGCAGCTTCAGCAGGGCCACTGAAGCTTTCTTT.

This CDR3 reads CSVRDRGEFHEQYF. The CDR3 bases are TGCAGCGTAAGGGACAGGGGCGAGTTTCACGAGCAGTACTTC. This chain joins TRBV29-1 and TRBJ2-7, with 10 bases aligning to TRBD1. Germline V gene data show CDR1 as SQVTM and CDR2 as ANQGSEA. The CDR3 is 14 residues long. Trimming removed 6 bases from V and 5 bases from J; junction bases left unmatched: 10.

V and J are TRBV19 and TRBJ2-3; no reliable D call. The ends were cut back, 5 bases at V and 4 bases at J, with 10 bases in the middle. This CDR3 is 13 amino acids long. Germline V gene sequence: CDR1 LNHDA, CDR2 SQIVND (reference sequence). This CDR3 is CASSPDRADTQYF. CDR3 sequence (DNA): TGTGCCAGTAGTCCCGATAGGGCAGATACGCAGTATTTT.

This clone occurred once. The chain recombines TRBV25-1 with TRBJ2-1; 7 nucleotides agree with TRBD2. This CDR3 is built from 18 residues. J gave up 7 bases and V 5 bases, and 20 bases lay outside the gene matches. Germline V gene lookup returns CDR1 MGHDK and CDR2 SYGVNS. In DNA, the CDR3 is TGTGCCAGCAGTCCTAGCTGGGTCTTAAGCGAGCGGGAAAATGAGCAGTTCTTC. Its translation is CASSPSWVLSERENEQFF.

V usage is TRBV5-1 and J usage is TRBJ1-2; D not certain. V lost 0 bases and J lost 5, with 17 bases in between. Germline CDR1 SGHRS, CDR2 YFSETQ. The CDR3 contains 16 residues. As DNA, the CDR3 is TGCGCCAGCAGCTTGGGGCCGACTGGGGTGTGGTATGGCTACACCTTC. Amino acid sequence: CASSLGPTGVWYGYTF.

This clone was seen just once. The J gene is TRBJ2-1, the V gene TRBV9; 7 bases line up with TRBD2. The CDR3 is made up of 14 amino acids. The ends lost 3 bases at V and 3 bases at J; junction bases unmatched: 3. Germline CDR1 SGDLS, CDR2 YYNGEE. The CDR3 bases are TGTGCCAGCAGCGGGGGCGGGAGCTACAATGAGCAGTTCTTC. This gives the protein CASSGGGSYNEQFF.

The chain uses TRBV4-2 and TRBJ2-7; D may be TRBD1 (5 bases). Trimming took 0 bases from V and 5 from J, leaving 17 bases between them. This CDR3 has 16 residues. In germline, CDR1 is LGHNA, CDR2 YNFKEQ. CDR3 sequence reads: CASSQEYIQGRNEQYF. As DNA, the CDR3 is TGTGCCAGCAGCCAAGAATATATCCAGGGTAGGAACGAGCAGTACTTC.

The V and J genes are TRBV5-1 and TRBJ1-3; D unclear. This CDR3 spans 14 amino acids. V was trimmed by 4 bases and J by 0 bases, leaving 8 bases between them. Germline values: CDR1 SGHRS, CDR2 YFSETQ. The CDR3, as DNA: TGCGCCAGCAGCGGCGCTTCCTCTGGAAACACCATATATTTT. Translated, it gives CASSGASSGNTIYF. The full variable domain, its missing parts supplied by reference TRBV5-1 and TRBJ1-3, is KAGVTQTPRYLIKTRGQQVTLSCSPISGHRSVSWYQQTPGQGLQFLFEYFSETQRNKGNFPGRFSGRQFSNSRSEMNVSTLELGDSALYLCASSGASSGNTIYFGEGSWLTVV.

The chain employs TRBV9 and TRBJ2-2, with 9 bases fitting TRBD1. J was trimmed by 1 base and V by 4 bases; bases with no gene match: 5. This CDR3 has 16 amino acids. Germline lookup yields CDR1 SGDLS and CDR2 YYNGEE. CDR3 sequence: CASSFPDRGNTGELFF. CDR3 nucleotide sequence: TGTGCCAGCAGCTTCCCGGACAGGGGGAACACCGGGGAGCTGTTTTTT.

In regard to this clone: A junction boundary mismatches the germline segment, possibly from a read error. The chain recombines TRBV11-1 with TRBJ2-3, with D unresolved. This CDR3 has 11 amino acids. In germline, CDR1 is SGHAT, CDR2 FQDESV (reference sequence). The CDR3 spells CATSQVNTQYF. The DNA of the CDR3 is TGTGCCACCAGCCAGGTTAATACGCAGTATTTT.

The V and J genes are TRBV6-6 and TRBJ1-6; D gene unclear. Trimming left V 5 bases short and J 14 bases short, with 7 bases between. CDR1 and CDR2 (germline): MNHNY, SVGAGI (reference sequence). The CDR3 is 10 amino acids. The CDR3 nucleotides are TGTGCCAGCAGTAGTTGGGCCCTCCACTTT. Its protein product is CASSSWALHF.

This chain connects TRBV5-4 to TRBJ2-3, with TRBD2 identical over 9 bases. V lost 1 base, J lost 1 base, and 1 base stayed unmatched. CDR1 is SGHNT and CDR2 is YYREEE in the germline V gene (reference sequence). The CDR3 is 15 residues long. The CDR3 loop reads CASSLRLAGTDTQYF. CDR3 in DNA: TGTGCCAGCAGCTTGAGACTAGCGGGCACAGATACGCAGTATTTT.

This chain's CDR3 is CASSPTGTGVADTQYF. The CDR3 bases are TGTGCCAGTAGCCCGACGGGGACAGGGGTTGCAGATACGCAGTATTTT. The V gene is TRBV19, the J gene TRBJ2-3; 10 nucleotides agree with TRBD1. From germline, CDR1 is LNHDA and CDR2 SQIVND (reference sequence). The CDR3 has 16 amino acids. V trimming: 6 bases; J trimming: 4 bases; junction bases outside the gene matches: 10.

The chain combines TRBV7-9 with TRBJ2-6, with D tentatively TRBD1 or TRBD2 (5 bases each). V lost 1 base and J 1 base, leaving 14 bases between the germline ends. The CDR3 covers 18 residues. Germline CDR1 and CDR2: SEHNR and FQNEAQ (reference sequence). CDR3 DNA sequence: TGTGCCAGCAGCTTAGTAAGGGGAGCAGCATCTGGGGCCAACGTCCTGACTTTC. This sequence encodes CASSLVRGAASGANVLTF.

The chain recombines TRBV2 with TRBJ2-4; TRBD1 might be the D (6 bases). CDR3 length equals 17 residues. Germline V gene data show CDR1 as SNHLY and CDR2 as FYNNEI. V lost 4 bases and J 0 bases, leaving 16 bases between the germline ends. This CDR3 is CASSVILDRIAKNIQYF. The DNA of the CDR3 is TGTGCCAGCAGTGTGATCCTGGACAGAATAGCCAAAAACATTCAGTACTTC. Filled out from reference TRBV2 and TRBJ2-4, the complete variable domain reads EPEVTQTPSHQVTQMGQEVILRCVPISNHLYFYWYRQILGQKVEFLVSFYNNEISEKSEIFDDQFSVERPDGSNFTLKIRSTKLEDSAMYFCASSVILDRIAKNIQYFGAGTRLSVL.

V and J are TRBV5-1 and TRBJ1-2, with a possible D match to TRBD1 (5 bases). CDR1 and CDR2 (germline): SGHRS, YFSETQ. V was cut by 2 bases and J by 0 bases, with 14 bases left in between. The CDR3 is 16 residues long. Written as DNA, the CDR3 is TGCGCCAGCAGCTTAAGTGTAGGGGCTGCTAACTATGGCTACACCTTC. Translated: CASSLSVGAANYGYTF.

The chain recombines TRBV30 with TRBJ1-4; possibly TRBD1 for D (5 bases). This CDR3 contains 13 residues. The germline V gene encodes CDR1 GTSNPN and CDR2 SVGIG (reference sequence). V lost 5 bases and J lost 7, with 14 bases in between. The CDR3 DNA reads TGTGCCTGGCATCGGGGGTTAAGTGAAAAACTGTTTTTT. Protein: CAWHRGLSEKLFF.

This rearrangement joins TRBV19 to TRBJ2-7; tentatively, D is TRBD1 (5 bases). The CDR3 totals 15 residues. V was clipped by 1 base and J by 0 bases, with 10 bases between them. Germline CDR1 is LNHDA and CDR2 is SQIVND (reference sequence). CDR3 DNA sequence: TGTGCCAGTAGTATAGCCATGACAGTCTCCTACGAGCAGTACTTC. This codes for CASSIAMTVSYEQYF.

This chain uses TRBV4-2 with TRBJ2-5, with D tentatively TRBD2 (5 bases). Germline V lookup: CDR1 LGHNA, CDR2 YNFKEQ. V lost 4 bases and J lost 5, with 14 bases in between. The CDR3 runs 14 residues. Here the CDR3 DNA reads TGTGCCAGCAGCCCAGGTGCTAGCAGGGAGACCCAGTACTTC. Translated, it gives CASSPGASRETQYF.

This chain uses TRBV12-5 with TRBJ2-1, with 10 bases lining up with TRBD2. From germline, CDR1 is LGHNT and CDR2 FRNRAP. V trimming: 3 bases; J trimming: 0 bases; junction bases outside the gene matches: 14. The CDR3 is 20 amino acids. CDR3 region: CASGLFRTSGDQSSYNEQFF. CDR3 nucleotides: TGTGCTAGTGGTTTATTTCGGACTAGCGGAGATCAGAGCTCCTACAATGAGCAGTTCTTC.

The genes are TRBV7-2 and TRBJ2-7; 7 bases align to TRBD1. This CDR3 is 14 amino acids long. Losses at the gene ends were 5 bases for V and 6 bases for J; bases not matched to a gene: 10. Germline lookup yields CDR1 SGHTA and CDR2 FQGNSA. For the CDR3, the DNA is TGTGCCAGCAGCCCAGACAGGGTGTACGGCGAGCAGTACTTC. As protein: CASSPDRVYGEQYF.

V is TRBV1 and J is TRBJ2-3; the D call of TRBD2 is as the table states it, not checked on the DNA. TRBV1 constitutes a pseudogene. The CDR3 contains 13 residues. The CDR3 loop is CTSSPGRTDTQYF. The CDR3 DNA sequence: TGCACCAGCAGCCCCGGGAGGACAGATACGCAGTATTTT.

CDR3 region: CASSRTGLAVEQFF. DNA for the CDR3: TGTGCCAGCAGCCGCACAGGACTAGCGGTCGAGCAGTTCTTC. This rearrangement joins TRBV4-2 to TRBJ2-1; 10 positions agree with TRBD2. The V gene's germline CDR1 is LGHNA and CDR2 YNFKEQ. This CDR3 spans 14 amino acids. The ends lost 4 bases at V and 10 bases at J; junction bases unmatched: 7.

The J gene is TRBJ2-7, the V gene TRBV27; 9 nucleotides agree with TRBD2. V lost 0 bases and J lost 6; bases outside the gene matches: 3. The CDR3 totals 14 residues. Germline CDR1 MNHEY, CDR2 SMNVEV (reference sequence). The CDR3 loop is CASSLSGGRAEQYF. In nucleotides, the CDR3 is TGTGCCAGCAGTTTATCCGGCGGGAGGGCCGAGCAGTACTTC.

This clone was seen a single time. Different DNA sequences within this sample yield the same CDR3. In nucleotides, the CDR3 is TGCAGCGTTGATAGAGGGAGCACAGATACGCAGTATTTT. Translated, it gives CSVDRGSTDTQYF. J is TRBJ2-3 and V is TRBV29-1; D may be TRBD2 (5 bases). This CDR3 is 13 amino acids long. Germline V gene data show CDR1 as SQVTM and CDR2 as ANQGSEA. The germline V and J ends were trimmed by 3 bases and 0 bases, with 7 bases remaining between them.

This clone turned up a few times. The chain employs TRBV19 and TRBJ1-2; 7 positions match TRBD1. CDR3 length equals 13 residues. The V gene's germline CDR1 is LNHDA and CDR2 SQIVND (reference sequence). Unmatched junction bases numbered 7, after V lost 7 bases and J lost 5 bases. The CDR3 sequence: CASTRTGGYGYTF. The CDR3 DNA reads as TGTGCCAGTACCCGGACAGGAGGGTATGGCTACACCTTC.

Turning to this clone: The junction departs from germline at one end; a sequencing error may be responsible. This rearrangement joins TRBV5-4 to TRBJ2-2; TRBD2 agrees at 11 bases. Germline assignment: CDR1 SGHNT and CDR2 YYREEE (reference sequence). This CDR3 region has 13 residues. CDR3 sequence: CLTSGANTGELFF. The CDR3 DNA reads TGCTTGACTAGCGGGGCGAACACCGGGGAGCTGTTTTTT.

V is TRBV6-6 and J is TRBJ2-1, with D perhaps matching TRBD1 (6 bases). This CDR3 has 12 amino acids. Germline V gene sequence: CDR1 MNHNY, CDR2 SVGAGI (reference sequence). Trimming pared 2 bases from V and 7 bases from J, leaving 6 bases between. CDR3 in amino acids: CASSYQGNEQFF. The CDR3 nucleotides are TGTGCCAGCAGTTACCAGGGGAATGAGCAGTTCTTC.

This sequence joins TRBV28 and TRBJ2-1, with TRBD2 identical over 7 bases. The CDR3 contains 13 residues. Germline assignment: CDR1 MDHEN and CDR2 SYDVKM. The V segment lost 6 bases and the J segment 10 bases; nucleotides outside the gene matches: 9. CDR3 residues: CASRGGLLGEQFF. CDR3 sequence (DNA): TGTGCCAGCAGGGGGGGACTACTAGGGGAGCAGTTCTTC. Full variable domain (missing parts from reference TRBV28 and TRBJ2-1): DVKVTQSSRYLVKRTGEKVFLECVQDMDHENMFWYRQDPGLGLRLIYFSYDVKMKEKGDIPEGYSVSREKKERFSLILESASTNQTSMYLCASRGGLLGEQFFGPGTRLTVL.